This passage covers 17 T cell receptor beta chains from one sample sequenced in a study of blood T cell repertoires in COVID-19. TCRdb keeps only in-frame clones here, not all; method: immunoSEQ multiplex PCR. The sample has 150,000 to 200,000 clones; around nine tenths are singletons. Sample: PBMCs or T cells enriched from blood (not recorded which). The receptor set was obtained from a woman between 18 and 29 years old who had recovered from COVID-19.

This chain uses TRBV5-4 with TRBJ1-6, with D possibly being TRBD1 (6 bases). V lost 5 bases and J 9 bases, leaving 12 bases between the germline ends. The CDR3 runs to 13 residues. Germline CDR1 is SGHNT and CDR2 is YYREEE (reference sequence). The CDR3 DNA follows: TGTGCCAGCAGTTTAGGGGGGGGTTCACCCCTCCACTTT. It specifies CASSLGGGSPLHF.

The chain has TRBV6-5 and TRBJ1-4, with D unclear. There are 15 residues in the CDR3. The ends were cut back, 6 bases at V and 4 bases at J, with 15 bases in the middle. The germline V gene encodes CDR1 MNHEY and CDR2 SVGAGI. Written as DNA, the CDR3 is TGTGCCAGCAGGAAAACGCGGGGAGGTAATGAAAAACTGTTTTTT. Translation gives CASRKTRGGNEKLFF.

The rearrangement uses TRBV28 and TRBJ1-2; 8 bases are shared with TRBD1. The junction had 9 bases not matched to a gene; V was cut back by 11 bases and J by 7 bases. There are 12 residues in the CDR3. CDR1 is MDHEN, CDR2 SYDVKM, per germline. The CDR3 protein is CACPQGAVGYTF. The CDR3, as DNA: TGTGCCTGCCCGCAGGGGGCGGTTGGCTACACCTTC.

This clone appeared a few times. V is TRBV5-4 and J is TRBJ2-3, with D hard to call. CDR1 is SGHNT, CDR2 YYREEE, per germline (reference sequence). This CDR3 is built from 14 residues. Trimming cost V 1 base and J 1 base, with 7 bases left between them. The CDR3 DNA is TGTGCCAGCAGCTTGTCCCAGGGCACAGATACGCAGTATTTT. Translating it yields CASSLSQGTDTQYF.

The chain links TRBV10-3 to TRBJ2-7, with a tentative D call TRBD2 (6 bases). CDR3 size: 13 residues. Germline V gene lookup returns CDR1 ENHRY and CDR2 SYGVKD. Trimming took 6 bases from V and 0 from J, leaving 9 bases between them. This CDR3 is CAIREGVSYEQYF. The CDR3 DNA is TGTGCCATCAGGGAGGGAGTCTCCTACGAGCAGTACTTC.

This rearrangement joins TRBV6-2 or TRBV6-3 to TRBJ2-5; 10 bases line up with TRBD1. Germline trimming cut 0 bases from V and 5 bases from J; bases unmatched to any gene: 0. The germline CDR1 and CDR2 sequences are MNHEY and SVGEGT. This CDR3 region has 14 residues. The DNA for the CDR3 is TGTGCCAGCAGTTACTCGACAGGGGGCGAGACCCAGTACTTC. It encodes CASSYSTGGETQYF.

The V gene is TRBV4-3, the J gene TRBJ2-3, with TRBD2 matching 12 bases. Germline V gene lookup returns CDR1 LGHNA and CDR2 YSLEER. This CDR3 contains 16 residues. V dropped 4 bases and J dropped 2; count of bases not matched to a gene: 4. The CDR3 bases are TGCGCCAGCAGCCCTAGCGGGAGGGCCAACACAGATACGCAGTATTTT. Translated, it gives CASSPSGRANTDTQYF.

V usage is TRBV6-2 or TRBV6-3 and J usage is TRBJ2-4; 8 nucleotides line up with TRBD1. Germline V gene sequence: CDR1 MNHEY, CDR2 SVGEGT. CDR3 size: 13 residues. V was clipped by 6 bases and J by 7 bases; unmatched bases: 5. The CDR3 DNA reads TGTGCCAGCAGCGGACAGGGAAGGAACATTCAGTACTTC. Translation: CASSGQGRNIQYF.

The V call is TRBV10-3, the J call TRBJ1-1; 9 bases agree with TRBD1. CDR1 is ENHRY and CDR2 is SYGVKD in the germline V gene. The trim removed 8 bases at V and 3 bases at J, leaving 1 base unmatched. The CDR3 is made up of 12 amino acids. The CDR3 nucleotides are TGTGCCATCCGGGACAGGGACACTGAAGCTTTCTTT. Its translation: CAIRDRDTEAFF.

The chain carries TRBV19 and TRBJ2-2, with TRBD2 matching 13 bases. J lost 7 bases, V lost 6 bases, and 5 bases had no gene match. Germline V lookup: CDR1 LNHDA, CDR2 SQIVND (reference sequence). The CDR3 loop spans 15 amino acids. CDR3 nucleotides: TGTGCCAGTAGGACTAGCGGGAGGCTCTTCGGGGAGCTGTTTTTT. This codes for CASRTSGRLFGELFF.

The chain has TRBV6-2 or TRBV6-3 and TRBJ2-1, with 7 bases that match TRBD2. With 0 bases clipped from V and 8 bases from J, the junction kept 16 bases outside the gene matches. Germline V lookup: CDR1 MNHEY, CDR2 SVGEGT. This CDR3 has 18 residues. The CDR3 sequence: CASSYSMTGGSRRDEQFF. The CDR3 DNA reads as TGTGCCAGCAGTTACTCGATGACGGGCGGGAGTAGGAGGGATGAGCAGTTCTTC.

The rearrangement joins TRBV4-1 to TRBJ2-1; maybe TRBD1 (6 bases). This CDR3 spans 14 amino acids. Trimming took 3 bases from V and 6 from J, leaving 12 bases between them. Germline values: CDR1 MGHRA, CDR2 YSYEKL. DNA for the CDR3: TGCGCCAGCAGCCAGCCGGTCAGGGGCAATGAGCAGTTCTTC. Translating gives CASSQPVRGNEQFF.

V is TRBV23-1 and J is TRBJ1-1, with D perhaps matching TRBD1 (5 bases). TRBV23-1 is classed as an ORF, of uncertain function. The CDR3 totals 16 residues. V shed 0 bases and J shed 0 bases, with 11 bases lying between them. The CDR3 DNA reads TGCGCCAGCAGTCAATCGGCGATCAGGGTGAACACTGAAGCTTTCTTT. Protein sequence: CASSQSAIRVNTEAFF.

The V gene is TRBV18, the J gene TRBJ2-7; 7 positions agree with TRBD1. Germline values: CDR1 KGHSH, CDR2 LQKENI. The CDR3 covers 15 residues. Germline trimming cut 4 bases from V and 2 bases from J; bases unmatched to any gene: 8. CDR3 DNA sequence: TGTGCCAGCTCACGAAGCCGGGACAGTACCTACGAGCAGTACTTC. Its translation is CASSRSRDSTYEQYF.

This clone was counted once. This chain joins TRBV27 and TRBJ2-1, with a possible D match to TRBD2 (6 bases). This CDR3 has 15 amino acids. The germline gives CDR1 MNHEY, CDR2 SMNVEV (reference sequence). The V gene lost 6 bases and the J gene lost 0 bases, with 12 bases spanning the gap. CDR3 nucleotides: TGTGCCAGCAGAACGGACTATAGCTCCTACAATGAGCAGTTCTTC. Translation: CASRTDYSSYNEQFF.

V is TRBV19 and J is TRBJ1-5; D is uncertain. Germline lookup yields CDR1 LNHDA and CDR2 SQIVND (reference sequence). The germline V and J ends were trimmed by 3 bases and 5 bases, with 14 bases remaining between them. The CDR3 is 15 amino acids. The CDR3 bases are TGTGCCAGTAGTATTCGGGGTTTGGGTGATCAGCCCCAGCATTTT. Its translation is CASSIRGLGDQPQHF.

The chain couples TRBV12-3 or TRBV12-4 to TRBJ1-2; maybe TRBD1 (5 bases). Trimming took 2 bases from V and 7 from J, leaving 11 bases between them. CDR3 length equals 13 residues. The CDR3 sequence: CASSLSAGSGYTF. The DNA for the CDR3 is TGTGCCAGCAGTTTATCCGCAGGGTCTGGCTACACCTTC.